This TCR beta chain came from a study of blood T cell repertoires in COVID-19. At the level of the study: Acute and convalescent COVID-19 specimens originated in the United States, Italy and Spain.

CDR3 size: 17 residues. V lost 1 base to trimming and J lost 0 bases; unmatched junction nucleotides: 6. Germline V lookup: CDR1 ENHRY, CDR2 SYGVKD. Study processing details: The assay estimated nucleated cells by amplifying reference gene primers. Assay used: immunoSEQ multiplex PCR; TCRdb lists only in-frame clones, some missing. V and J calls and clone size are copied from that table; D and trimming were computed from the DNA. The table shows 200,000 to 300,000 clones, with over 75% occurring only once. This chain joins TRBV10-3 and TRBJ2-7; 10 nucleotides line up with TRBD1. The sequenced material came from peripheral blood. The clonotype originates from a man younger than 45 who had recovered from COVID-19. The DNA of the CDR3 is TGTGCCATCAGTGAGTATGGGAGGACAGGGGGCTCCTACGAGCAGTACGTC. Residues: CAISEYGRTGGSYEQYV.